This T cell receptor beta chain originates from a study of cytomegalovirus exposure and HLA in healthy donors. Study results and limitations: In an earlier analysis, in under 700 donors, most V segments appeared productive either ~90% or ~30% of the time. When the data were analyzed later, several of the most significant clusters appeared to be linked to common viral pathogens. Reports described diagnosis of cytomegalovirus status by the classifier as highly specific and sensitive.

Primers for the PCR totalled 60 Vbeta and 13 Jbeta. Method: immunoSEQ multiplex PCR; TCRdb's copy keeps in-frame clones and lacks some. The data contain around 120,000 clones, 81% of them singletons. With regard to this clone: The antigen remains unidentified.

Trimming cost V 6 bases and J 4 bases; bases outside gene matches: 6. This CDR3 contains 14 residues. Germline V gives CDR1 MNHEY, CDR2 SMNVEV (reference sequence). The source of this sequence is a man aged 18 to 30 in good health and CMV-seronegative. Sequencing was carried out using PBMCs. The rearrangement joins TRBV27 to TRBJ1-2; 9 bases are shared with TRBD1. CDR3 DNA: TGTGCCAGCAGACCCACAGGGGGCGCCTATGGCTACACCTTC. Its translation is CASRPTGGAYGYTF.